Listed below are T cell receptor beta chains from one sample, sequenced in a study of CD8 T cells in Susac syndrome. TCRdb recomputed calls from the immunoSEQ multiplex PCR reads with MiXCR, one row per CDR3 protein. This sample has under 200,000 distinct CDR3 sequences, with roughly 94% found just once. Sequenced: CD4+ T cells from PBMCs. The receptor set was obtained from a human donor with Susac syndrome. Each CDR3 is given without its conserved first and last residue. The D gene is left open where the match is weak.

>TRBD1|TRBJ1-1|20|TRBV27
ASSLRAQGGRQGAGRNTEAF
>TRBD1|TRBJ1-5|14|TRBV29-1
SVQTGTGGGNQPQH
>-|TRBJ1-5|13|TRBV9
ASSVSANSNQPQH
>-|TRBJ2-1|13|TRBV11-2
ASSLSDSSYNEQF
>TRBD1|TRBJ1-2|13|TRBV6-6
ASIGQGALGYGYT
>TRBD1|TRBJ2-7|11|TRBV20-1
SANQDRVYEQY
>-|TRBJ1-1|11|TRBV14
ASSQRAGTEAF
>TRBD1|TRBJ1-2|12|TRBV6-5
ASSSYGGTGGYT
>TRBD1|TRBJ2-3|15|TRBV12-3/TRBV12-4
ASSLVRDRGPADTQY
>-|TRBJ2-3|12|TRBV10-3
AISEDGGSDTQY
>TRBD1|TRBJ1-3|12|TRBV30
AWGDRVSGNTIY
>TRBD2|TRBJ2-5|13|TRBV2
ASRPLAGGPETQY
>-|TRBJ2-4|12|TRBV2
ASSKDRTKNIQY
>-|TRBJ2-3|14|TRBV20-1
SARGRGGGGTDTQY
>TRBD1|TRBJ2-6|14|TRBV2
ASTPGQGSGANVLT
>TRBD1|TRBJ2-1|11|TRBV30
AWTGGAYNEQF
>-|TRBJ1-5|12|TRBV12-3/TRBV12-4
ASSFRGKGQPQH
>-|TRBJ1-1|10|TRBV20-1
SASPGGTEAF
>-|TRBJ1-2|12|TRBV9
ASSPILANYGYT
>-|TRBJ2-2|14|TRBV4-1
ASSPDVGRNTGELF
>-|TRBJ2-3|12|TRBV7-8
ASSLEFGGETQY
>TRBD1|TRBJ2-7|11|TRBV19
ASSMGQPYEQY
>TRBD2|TRBJ2-5|15|TRBV7-8
ASSRSSGGRFQETQY
>TRBD2|TRBJ2-5|13|TRBV24-1
ATSELTSGRETQY
>-|TRBJ1-2|7|TRBV29-1
SDQNGYT
>TRBD1|TRBJ1-5|13|TRBV6-2/TRBV6-3
ASSYTGQGKEPQH
>TRBD2|TRBJ2-2|14|TRBV7-2
ASSLESGLGRGELF
>TRBD1|TRBJ2-1|14|TRBV29-1
SVEWGTGGSYNEQF
>-|TRBJ2-6|13|TRBV12-3/TRBV12-4
ASRFSLSGANVLT
>TRBD2|TRBJ2-5|13|TRBV7-9
ASGFFGGAGETQY
>-|TRBJ2-7|11|TRBV12-3/TRBV12-4
ASSRTLSYEQY
>TRBD1|TRBJ1-5|12|TRBV12-3/TRBV12-4
ASSEQGAVQPQH
>-|TRBJ1-1|12|TRBV2
ASSEREFGTEAF
>-|TRBJ1-4|12|TRBV27
ASTSVATNEKLF
>-|TRBJ2-1|12|TRBV20-1
SAPRGGPDNEQF
>-|TRBJ1-4|11|TRBV20-1
SVPDSSNEKLF
>-|TRBJ1-1|12|TRBV6-6
ASSYPGQNTEAF
>TRBD2|TRBJ2-5|13|TRBV2
ASSGRGTSQETQY
>TRBD2|TRBJ2-2|12|TRBV7-9
ASSASGGGGELF
>-|TRBJ1-2|11|TRBV4-3
ASSQVPLDGYT
>-|TRBJ2-1|13|TRBV7-2
ASSLGGVVYNEQF
>-|TRBJ1-2|14|TRBV29-1
SVEQPHKGPNYGYT
>-|TRBJ1-2|12|TRBV12-3/TRBV12-4
ASTGEGNHYGYT
>-|TRBJ2-3|13|TRBV2
ASSEYRDPWDTQY
>-|TRBJ1-2|13|TRBV5-4
ASSLEGSRGYGYT
>TRBD1|TRBJ1-2|13|TRBV5-6
ASSLEDRPAYGYT
>TRBD2|TRBJ2-3|11|TRBV20-1
SARTSATDTQY
>TRBD2|TRBJ2-1|13|TRBV24-1
ATSDQTSDYNEQF
>TRBD1|TRBJ1-6|13|TRBV12-3/TRBV12-4
ASSAGTGLGSPLH
>-|TRBJ2-7|12|TRBV3-1
ASSQVPASYEQY
>TRBD1|TRBJ2-3|14|TRBV6-5
ASSYDGTGGTDTQY
>-|TRBJ1-5|13|TRBV5-1
ASSFGGQSNQPQH
>-|TRBJ1-2|9|TRBV12-3/TRBV12-4
ASSLAYGYT
>TRBD1|TRBJ1-2|17|TRBV19
ASSIVGAIGTDLFQGYT
>-|TRBJ2-3|13|TRBV9
ASSVDGGGTDTQY